The present TCR beta chain was sequenced within a study of cytomegalovirus exposure and HLA in healthy donors. Study-wide context: An earlier analysis found fewer than 140 million unique TCR beta sequences from approximately 190 million T cells. Study findings and constraints: Among TCR sequences, most were rare, though some public TCRs appeared in many donors. On later analysis, the bulk of CMV-associated TCR beta chains appeared to be HLA-restricted.

In the case of this clone: Its antigen remains unidentified.

Use of 60 Vbeta and 13 Jbeta primers characterized the PCR. The data were produced by immunoSEQ multiplex PCR, yet TCRdb's version contains in-frame clones alone and is incomplete. The repertoire includes about 240,000 clones, 70% to 90% of them detected once, and 0.24% sits in the top ten. Each of the donors was a healthy bone marrow donor. This CDR3 has 17 amino acids. Germline CDR1 and CDR2: SGHRS and YFSETQ. V gave up 0 bases and J gave up 2 bases; unmatched junction bases: 3. Input material: PBMCs. This clonotype was obtained from a girl aged 2 to 9 in good health and CMV-seronegative. The J gene is TRBJ2-6, the V gene TRBV5-1, with TRBD2 matching 9 bases. CDR3 sequence: CASSLASGTAGANVLTF. DNA of the CDR3: TGCGCCAGCAGCTTGGCTAGCGGGACTGCTGGGGCCAACGTCCTGACTTTC.